Below are 27 T cell receptor beta chains sequenced from a single sample in a study of blood T cell repertoires in COVID-19. Sequencing was performed with immunoSEQ multiplex PCR; in TCRdb, only in-frame clones are kept and a portion is missing. Here the sample spans around 140,000 clones, approximately 90% being singletons. The specimen was peripheral blood. The receptors here all came from a woman aged 45-65 years with active or convalescent COVID-19.

The rearrangement uses TRBV27 and TRBJ2-5, with D possibly matching TRBD2 (6 bases). This CDR3 is built from 16 residues. Germline V gene sequence: CDR1 MNHEY, CDR2 SMNVEV (reference sequence). Trimming cost V 5 bases and J 5 bases, with 21 bases left between them. The CDR3 coding sequence is TGTGCCAGCAGTGCTGGTAGCGGAGCCCCCGCCGAGACCCAGTACTTC. Translating it yields CASSAGSGAPAETQYF.

The chain combines TRBV2 with TRBJ2-6, with 7 bases fitting TRBD1. The CDR3 is 15 residues long. CDR1 SNHLY and CDR2 FYNNEI come from the germline V gene. The trim removed 7 bases at V and 4 bases at J, leaving 7 bases unmatched. The CDR3 DNA reads TGTGCCAGCATCGCAGACAGGGTGGGGGCCAACGTCCTGACTTTC. This codes for CASIADRVGANVLTF.

This chain joins TRBV14 and TRBJ2-3; no clear D gene. CDR1 and CDR2 from the germline V gene are SGHDN and FVKESK. This CDR3 comprises 11 residues. V was shortened by 6 bases and J by 4 bases, with 5 bases between the two germline ends. CDR3 DNA sequence: TGTGCCAGCAGTTCCGCAGATACGCAGTATTTT. It is translated as CASSSADTQYF.

The chain couples TRBV11-2 to TRBJ1-2, with D perhaps matching TRBD1 (5 bases). Trimming took 4 bases from V and 3 from J, leaving 15 bases between them. From germline, CDR1 is SGHAT and CDR2 FQNNGV. This CDR3 contains 15 residues. The DNA for the CDR3 is TGTGCCAGCAGCTCGCAGTCCCGGACATACTATGGCTACACCTTC. Its protein product is CASSSQSRTYYGYTF. The full variable domain, in which reference TRBV11-2 and TRBJ1-2 provide the parts outside the CDR3, is EAGVAQSPRYKIIEKRQSVAFWCNPISGHATLYWYQQILGQGPKLLIQFQNNGVVDDSQLPKDRFSAERLKGVDSTLKIQPAKLEDSAVYLCASSSQSRTYYGYTFGSGTRLTVV.

The rearrangement links TRBV6-5 to TRBJ2-2, with D tentatively TRBD2 (5 bases). Germline V gene data show CDR1 as MNHEY and CDR2 as SVGAGI. The length of the CDR3 is 15 residues. V lost 5 bases and J lost 0, with 10 bases in between. The CDR3 sequence: CASSLRTANTGELFF. For the CDR3, the DNA is TGTGCCAGCAGTCTTCGGACTGCGAACACCGGGGAGCTGTTTTTT.

The rearrangement uses TRBV28 and TRBJ1-2; D not certain. The V end was cut by 5 bases, the J end by 0 bases, with 16 bases between. Germline-derived CDR1 and CDR2 are MDHEN and SYDVKM. The CDR3 consists of 16 residues. The CDR3 bases are TGTGCCAGCAGTCTGGAGGCCATCCTAGCTAACTATGGCTACACCTTC. Translated, it gives CASSLEAILANYGYTF.

This clone was recorded only once. The V and J genes are TRBV3-1 (or the pseudogene TRBV3-2) and TRBJ2-5, with D possibly matching TRBD2 (6 bases). Trimming left V 2 bases short and J 5 bases short, with 12 bases between. The length of the CDR3 is 14 residues. CDR1 LGHDT and CDR2 YNNKEL come from the germline V gene (reference sequence). CDR3 bases: TGTGCCAGCAGCCAAATCACAGGAGGGGAGACCCAGTACTTC. Protein sequence: CASSQITGGETQYF.

The rearrangement joins TRBV12-3 or TRBV12-4 to TRBJ1-1; no clear D. The V and J ends lost 4 bases and 4 bases respectively, with 7 bases between them. The CDR3 consists of 12 residues. The CDR3 DNA reads as TGTGCCAGCAGTTGGCGGAGCACTGAAGCTTTCTTT. Protein product: CASSWRSTEAFF.

This chain links TRBV27 with TRBJ1-2; TRBD1 matches 7 bases. The CDR3 is 14 residues long. Germline V lookup: CDR1 MNHEY, CDR2 SMNVEV (reference sequence). Unmatched junction bases numbered 9, after V lost 6 bases and J lost 5 bases. CDR3 in amino acids: CASRAGGFRYGYTF. The DNA of the CDR3 is TGTGCCAGCAGGGCAGGGGGTTTTCGATATGGCTACACCTTC.

Ten or more counts support this clone. The same CDR3 also results from other DNA sequences found in this sample. The rearrangement uses TRBV9 and TRBJ1-3; possibly TRBD1 for D (5 bases). The CDR3 is 15 amino acids. Germline V gene sequence: CDR1 SGDLS, CDR2 YYNGEE. The V gene lost 5 bases and the J gene lost 0 bases, with 12 bases spanning the gap. The CDR3 protein is CASSSTGNSGNTIYF. In DNA, the CDR3 is TGTGCCAGCAGTTCCACAGGTAACTCTGGAAACACCATATATTTT.

This chain joins TRBV11-2 and TRBJ2-3; 7 nucleotides match TRBD2. V gave up 5 bases and J gave up 4 bases; unmatched junction bases: 12. The germline V gene has CDR1 SGHAT and CDR2 FQNNGV. The CDR3 has 16 residues. The CDR3 region is CASSRRSGTTADTQYF. Here the CDR3 DNA reads TGTGCCAGCAGCCGGAGGAGCGGGACTACCGCAGATACGCAGTATTTT. The variable domain in full, with the rest retrieved from reference TRBV11-2 and TRBJ2-3, is EAGVAQSPRYKIIEKRQSVAFWCNPISGHATLYWYQQILGQGPKLLIQFQNNGVVDDSQLPKDRFSAERLKGVDSTLKIQPAKLEDSAVYLCASSRRSGTTADTQYFGPGTRLTVL.

The gene calls are TRBV27 and TRBJ2-6, with TRBD1 identical over 7 bases. The germline gives CDR1 MNHEY, CDR2 SMNVEV (reference sequence). The CDR3 contains 18 residues. After removal of 3 bases from V and 0 bases from J, the junction contained 8 bases not matched to a gene. CDR3 residues: CASSFNTGAHSGANVLTF. CDR3 nucleotides: TGTGCCAGCAGTTTTAATACAGGGGCCCACTCTGGGGCCAACGTCCTGACTTTC.

The J gene is TRBJ2-1, the V gene TRBV2, with D unresolved. CDR1 SNHLY and CDR2 FYNNEI come from the germline V gene. The germline V and J ends were trimmed by 7 bases and 0 bases, with 7 bases remaining between them. The CDR3 consists of 13 residues. CDR3 region: CASTASSYNEQFF. The CDR3 DNA reads TGTGCCAGCACGGCTAGCTCCTACAATGAGCAGTTCTTC.

The chain links TRBV29-1 to TRBJ1-2, with TRBD1 identical over 9 bases. The CDR3 is made up of 12 amino acids. Germline CDR1 SQVTM, CDR2 ANQGSEA. The V gene end was trimmed by 6 bases and the J gene end by 8 bases; junction bases not matched to a gene: 7. The CDR3 loop reads CSVGDRVGGYTF. The CDR3 coding sequence is TGCAGCGTAGGGGACAGGGTCGGCGGCTACACCTTC.

The chain links TRBV6-1 to TRBJ1-2; D is uncertain. V was pared by 0 bases and J by 4 bases, with 9 bases between. CDR1 and CDR2 (germline): MNHNS, SASEGT. The CDR3 consists of 14 residues. The CDR3 loop is CASSEALGSYGYTF. The CDR3, as DNA: TGTGCCAGCAGTGAAGCGTTGGGGAGCTATGGCTACACCTTC.

This chain uses TRBV13 with TRBJ2-1; TRBD2 matches 7 bases. Germline V gives CDR1 PRHDT, CDR2 FYEKMQ (reference sequence). This CDR3 comprises 13 residues. V was pared by 8 bases and J by 5 bases, with 6 bases of the junction left unmatched. In DNA form, the CDR3 reads TGTGCCAGCGGGGCGGGAGAAAACAATGAGCAGTTCTTC. This translates into CASGAGENNEQFF.

This clone was seen once. This chain connects TRBV7-2 to TRBJ2-2; the match to TRBD1 covers 9 bases. Looked up from germline, CDR1 is SGHTA and CDR2 is FQGNSA. Trimming removed 4 bases from V and 6 bases from J; junction bases left unmatched: 15. The CDR3 sequence is 18 residues long. CDR3 DNA: TGTGCCAGCAGCTCACCAGTTAAACAGGGGGCGCGGGCCGGGGAGCTGTTTTTT. Amino acid sequence: CASSSPVKQGARAGELFF.

With respect to this clone: The germline gene is not matched at one end of the junction; a read error may be the cause. The chain employs TRBV2 and TRBJ1-1; TRBD1 aligns across 7 bases. Per germline, CDR1 SNHLY and CDR2 FYNNEI. The CDR3 has 16 residues. The DNA of the CDR3 is TGTGCCAGTAGTGTAATGGGACAGACTGGGGGCACTGAAGCTTTCTTT. Residues: CASSVMGQTGGTEAFF. Filled out from reference TRBV2 and TRBJ1-1, the complete variable domain reads EPEVTQTPSHQVTQMGQEVILRCVPISNHLYFYWYRQILGQKVEFLVSFYNNEISEKSEIFDDQFSVERPDGSNFTLKIRSTKLEDSAMYFCASSVMGQTGGTEAFFGQGTRLTVV.

The V and J genes are TRBV18 and TRBJ1-6; 9 bases map to TRBD1. The V gene's germline CDR1 is KGHSH and CDR2 LQKENI. J lost 7 bases, V lost 6 bases, and 10 bases had no gene match. The CDR3 runs 16 residues. The CDR3 is CASSQIQGAANSPLHF. The CDR3 DNA reads TGTGCCAGCTCCCAGATACAGGGGGCTGCGAATTCACCCCTCCACTTT.

The chain joins TRBV3-1 (or the pseudogene TRBV3-2) to TRBJ2-5; D possibly corresponds to TRBD2 (5 bases). Germline CDR1 is LGHDT and CDR2 is YNNKEL (reference sequence). The CDR3 runs 16 residues. V was shortened by 4 bases and J by 2 bases, with 17 bases between the two germline ends. CDR3 in amino acids: CASSPHRLQTQETQYF. Here the CDR3 DNA reads TGTGCCAGCAGCCCCCACCGACTACAAACACAAGAGACCCAGTACTTC.

A single count supports this clone. The chain couples TRBV4-2 to TRBJ1-1, with D possibly matching TRBD1 (5 bases). The length of the CDR3 is 17 residues. V lost 0 bases and J lost 1, with 15 bases in between. CDR1 and CDR2 from the germline V gene are LGHNA and YNFKEQ. CDR3 coding DNA: TGTGCCAGCAGCCAAGAGTCCGAAGGGGATTCGAACACTGAAGCTTTCTTT. Amino acids: CASSQESEGDSNTEAFF.

The chain links TRBV27 to TRBJ2-1; D call uncertain. Germline values: CDR1 MNHEY, CDR2 SMNVEV (reference sequence). Between the trimmed V and J ends, which lost 3 bases and 7 bases, there was a span of 13 bases. This CDR3 is 14 amino acids long. CDR3: CASSFFSFTNEQFF. The DNA for the CDR3 is TGTGCCAGCAGTTTCTTTAGCTTTACAAATGAGCAGTTCTTC.

V usage is TRBV7-3 and J usage is TRBJ2-7; 7 nucleotides match TRBD2. Per the germline V gene, CDR1 is SGHTA and CDR2 is FQGTGA. J lost 7 bases, V lost 3 bases, and 12 bases had no gene match. The CDR3 has 15 residues. CDR3 sequence reads: CASSFQAGPVREQYF. The DNA of the CDR3 is TGTGCCAGCAGCTTCCAAGCGGGACCGGTGAGGGAGCAGTACTTC.

This chain connects TRBV7-9 to TRBJ1-6, with D perhaps matching TRBD1 (6 bases). Trimming cost V 4 bases and J 5 bases, with 12 bases left between them. The CDR3 spans 15 residues. Germline loops: CDR1 SEHNR, CDR2 FQNEAQ (reference sequence). The CDR3 DNA sequence: TGTGCCAGCAGCTCCCGGACAGCCCATAATTCACCCCTCCACTTT. It codes for CASSSRTAHNSPLHF. Full variable domain (rest looked up from reference TRBV7-9 and TRBJ1-6): DTGVSQNPRHKITKRGQNVTFRCDPISEHNRLYWYRQTLGQGPEFLTYFQNEAQLEKSRLLSDRFSAERPKGSFSTLEIQRTEQGDSAMYLCASSSRTAHNSPLHFGNGTRLTVT.

A few counts support this clone. This chain links TRBV7-3 with TRBJ1-1, with D hard to call. The CDR3 runs 15 residues. V lost 0 bases and J 0 bases, leaving 8 bases between the germline ends. Per the germline V gene, CDR1 is SGHTA and CDR2 is FQGTGA. The CDR3 sequence: CASSLTPAMNTEAFF. CDR3 in DNA: TGTGCCAGCAGCTTAACGCCAGCGATGAACACTGAAGCTTTCTTT. Using reference TRBV7-3 and TRBJ1-1 for the parts outside the CDR3, the full variable domain is GAGVSQTPSNKVTEKGKYVELRCDPISGHTALYWYRQSLGQGPEFLIYFQGTGAADDSGLPNDRFFAVRPEGSVSTLKIQRTERGDSAVYLCASSLTPAMNTEAFFGQGTRLTVV.

This clone was seen just once. The V call is TRBV28, the J call TRBJ1-2; D uncertain. CDR3 length equals 12 residues. V dropped 6 bases and J dropped 1 base, with 6 bases sitting between them. The V gene's germline CDR1 is MDHEN and CDR2 SYDVKM. CDR3 sequence: CASSEINYGYTF. CDR3 nucleotides: TGTGCCAGCAGCGAGATTAACTATGGCTACACCTTC.

V usage is TRBV7-8 and J usage is TRBJ2-3; 9 positions match TRBD1. V gave up 4 bases and J gave up 4 bases; unmatched junction bases: 6. The CDR3 has 15 amino acids. Per germline, CDR1 SGHVS and CDR2 FQNEAQ. The CDR3 region is CASSWGQGAADTQYF. In DNA, the CDR3 is TGTGCCAGCAGCTGGGGACAGGGTGCCGCAGATACGCAGTATTTT. The entire variable domain, with the rest obtained from reference TRBV7-8 and TRBJ2-3, is as follows: GAGVSQSPRYKVAKRGQDVALRCDPISGHVSLFWYQQALGQGPEFLTYFQNEAQLDKSGLPSDRFFAERPEGSVSTLKIQRTQQEDSAVYLCASSWGQGAADTQYFGPGTRLTVL.